A single sample is the source of the 18 T cell receptor beta chains below, sequenced in a study of shared clonotypes between healthy human individuals. Clones were read by immunoSEQ multiplex PCR, and TCRdb kept only the in-frame ones, dropping some. The data show 850,000 to 1,200,000 clones, approximately 68% seen once. The sample was memory CD4+ T cells sorted from blood. The sample's subset: CD45RA-negative fraction. The source is a man between 18 and 35 years old in good health.

V is TRBV28 and J is TRBJ1-3; D remains unclear. V was pared by 11 bases and J by 0 bases, with 8 bases between. This CDR3 comprises 12 residues. CDR1 and CDR2 from the germline V gene are MDHEN and SYDVKM. CDR3 amino acids: CAARSSGNTIYF. The CDR3, as DNA: TGTGCCGCTCGGAGCTCTGGAAACACCATATATTTT.

CDR3 bases: TGCGCCAGCAGCTTAAGGGGAGCCGATACTGAAGCTTTCTTT. It encodes CASSLRGADTEAFF. V usage is TRBV5-1 and J usage is TRBJ1-1; tentatively, D is TRBD1 (5 bases). CDR3 length: 14 residues. V was shortened by 2 bases and J by 5 bases, with 13 bases between the two germline ends. Germline values: CDR1 SGHRS, CDR2 YFSETQ.

As concerns this clone: A much larger clone lies one base from this, so it may be a read error. The chain employs TRBV4-3 and TRBJ2-3; D may be TRBD2 (5 bases). Trimming took 4 bases from V and 5 from J, leaving 22 bases between them. Germline V gene sequence: CDR1 LGHNA, CDR2 YSLEER. This CDR3 spans 17 amino acids. CDR3 in DNA: TGCGCCAGCAGCCCAGGAAGGTATTCTAGCCTGGGAGATACGCAGTATTTT. It specifies CASSPGRYSSLGDTQYF.

As to this clone: The sample has other DNA sequences that encode this CDR3 too. The chain is built from TRBV18 and TRBJ2-3; no firm D call. With 3 bases removed from V and 0 bases from J, the gap between germline ends came to 4 bases. The CDR3 spans 13 residues. From germline, CDR1 is KGHSH and CDR2 LQKENI. Here the CDR3 DNA reads TGTGCCAGCTCACCCCCGAGCACAGATACGCAGTATTTT. This codes for CASSPPSTDTQYF.

This clone was seen only once. V gene TRBV28 combines with J gene TRBJ2-7; D call uncertain. V was clipped by 2 bases and J by 7 bases, with 6 bases between them. Looked up from germline, CDR1 is MDHEN and CDR2 is SYDVKM. The CDR3 loop spans 11 amino acids. The CDR3 DNA sequence: TGTGCCAGCAGTTTAAAATCGGAGCAGTACTTC. Protein: CASSLKSEQYF.

The J gene is TRBJ2-1, the V gene TRBV30; D is possibly TRBD1 or TRBD2 (6 bases each). Germline CDR1 reads GTSNPN; CDR2 reads SVGIG (reference sequence). V dropped 5 bases and J dropped 4 bases, with 18 bases sitting between them. The CDR3 length is 15 residues. The DNA of the CDR3 is TGTGCCTGGTATGGGGGGCTGGGGCAGTACAATGAGCAGTTCTTC. It is translated as CAWYGGLGQYNEQFF.

The chain has TRBV6-5 and TRBJ2-5, with D possibly TRBD2 on 6 matching bases. V lost 6 bases, J lost 5 bases, and 13 bases lay in between. CDR3 length equals 13 residues. Germline V gene sequence: CDR1 MNHEY, CDR2 SVGAGI. CDR3 in DNA: TGTGCCAGCAGAGGCGGGGTCCACGAGACCCAGTACTTC. It is translated as CASRGGVHETQYF.

This clone was recorded only once. This chain connects TRBV19 to TRBJ1-3, with 9 positions matching TRBD1. Germline CDR1 is LNHDA and CDR2 is SQIVND (reference sequence). The CDR3 consists of 17 residues. Losses at the gene ends were 5 bases for V and 0 bases for J; bases not matched to a gene: 8. CDR3 in amino acids: CASSRKGQGSSGNTIYF. The CDR3 DNA is TGTGCCAGTAGTCGGAAGGGACAGGGATCCTCTGGAAACACCATATATTTT.

This chain uses TRBV14 with TRBJ1-1; the D gene is possibly TRBD1 (5 bases). V lost 0 bases, J lost 10 bases, and 21 bases lay in between. Looked up from germline, CDR1 is SGHDN and CDR2 is FVKESK. CDR3 size: 16 residues. The CDR3 DNA sequence: TGTGCCAGCAGCCAAGAGGAGAGACACCACCCCGGGGGAGCTTTCTTT. Protein: CASSQEERHHPGGAFF.

The chain couples TRBV2 to TRBJ2-1; TRBD2 aligns across 14 bases. The V segment lost 6 bases and the J segment 6 bases; nucleotides outside the gene matches: 16. CDR3 length: 19 amino acids. CDR1 is SNHLY, CDR2 FYNNEI, per germline. In DNA, the CDR3 is TGTGCCAGCAGGAGGACAGGCCTCTTGGGACTAGCGGGAGCCAATGAGCAGTTCTTC. The encoded protein is CASRRTGLLGLAGANEQFF.

Comments on this clone: Other DNA sequences within the sample encode an identical CDR3. The chain joins TRBV28 to TRBJ1-3; TRBD1 might be the D (5 bases). The CDR3 extends over 14 amino acids. Trimming removed 1 base from V and 2 bases from J, with 6 bases in between. Germline V gene data show CDR1 as MDHEN and CDR2 as SYDVKM. The CDR3 bases are TGTGCCAGCAGTTTATCGGGGGCTGGAAACACCATATATTTT. Translation: CASSLSGAGNTIYF. Full variable domain (outside the CDR3, taken from reference TRBV28 and TRBJ1-3): DVKVTQSSRYLVKRTGEKVFLECVQDMDHENMFWYRQDPGLGLRLIYFSYDVKMKEKGDIPEGYSVSREKKERFSLILESASTNQTSMYLCASSLSGAGNTIYFGEGSWLTVV.

The chain couples TRBV28 to TRBJ1-3; D not certain. In germline, CDR1 is MDHEN, CDR2 SYDVKM. Trimming removed 4 bases from V and 3 bases from J, with 10 bases in between. The CDR3 contains 14 residues. In DNA form, the CDR3 reads TGTGCCAGCAGTTCGGGAGGCAATGGAAACACCATATATTTT. Its protein is CASSSGGNGNTIYF.

The chain employs TRBV9 and TRBJ2-7, with 11 positions matching TRBD2. CDR1 and CDR2 from the germline V gene are SGDLS and YYNGEE. The length of the CDR3 is 16 residues. After removal of 4 bases from V and 6 bases from J, the junction contained 12 bases not matched to a gene. CDR3 residues: CASSPGLAVRAAEQYF. The CDR3 nucleotides are TGTGCCAGCAGCCCGGGACTAGCGGTACGGGCGGCCGAGCAGTACTTC.

This clone was counted many times. Other nucleotide sequences in the sample specify the same CDR3. The V and J genes are TRBV5-1 and TRBJ1-3; unclear D gene. Trimming removed 0 bases from V and 0 bases from J, with 4 bases in between. Germline CDR1 reads SGHRS; CDR2 reads YFSETQ. This CDR3 contains 14 residues. CDR3 nucleotides: TGCGCCAGCAGCTTGGACGGCTCTGGAAACACCATATATTTT. It codes for CASSLDGSGNTIYF.

The V and J genes are TRBV5-1 and TRBJ2-1, with 10 positions matching TRBD2. V gave up 4 bases and J gave up 8 bases; unmatched junction bases: 9. CDR1 and CDR2 (germline): SGHRS, YFSETQ. This CDR3 region has 15 residues. The CDR3 is CASSRLAGAQHEQFF. The DNA for the CDR3 is TGCGCCAGCAGCCGCCTAGCGGGGGCCCAACATGAGCAGTTCTTC.

The J gene is TRBJ2-1, the V gene TRBV4-3, with 12 bases aligning to TRBD2. Germline V lookup: CDR1 LGHNA, CDR2 YSLEER. The trim removed 0 bases at V and 9 bases at J, leaving 15 bases unmatched. This CDR3 contains 19 residues. CDR3 in amino acids: CASSQDFRWTSGIYGEQFF. In DNA form, the CDR3 reads TGCGCCAGCAGCCAAGATTTTCGGTGGACTAGCGGGATTTATGGTGAGCAGTTCTTC.

V usage is TRBV4-1 and J usage is TRBJ2-5; no reliable D call. The CDR3 has 15 residues. Trimming stripped 0 bases from V and 2 bases from J, with 10 bases between. Germline V gene sequence: CDR1 MGHRA, CDR2 YSYEKL. The DNA of the CDR3 is TGCGCCAGCAGCCAAGATGATTCAGGTCAAGAGACCCAGTACTTC. Its translation: CASSQDDSGQETQYF.

This clone was seen a few times. The chain carries TRBV7-9 and TRBJ2-7; a weak D match, TRBD2 (7 bases). The germline V and J ends were trimmed by 5 bases and 1 base, with 18 bases remaining between them. The CDR3 has 16 amino acids. Germline values: CDR1 SEHNR, CDR2 FQNEAQ (reference sequence). CDR3 DNA sequence: TGTGCCAGCAGCCCACCGACAGGCGGGGGTTCCTACGAGCAGTACTTC. Translated, it gives CASSPPTGGGSYEQYF. The full variable domain, in which reference TRBV7-9 and TRBJ2-7 provide the parts outside the CDR3, is DTGVSQNPRHKITKRGQNVTFRCDPISEHNRLYWYRQTLGQGPEFLTYFQNEAQLEKSRLLSDRFSAERPKGSFSTLEIQRTEQGDSAMYLCASSPPTGGGSYEQYFGPGTRLTVT.